The 31 T cell receptor beta chains in this list originate from one sample, sequenced in a study of T cell responses to AZD1222 COVID-19 vaccine. Clones were sequenced by immunoSEQ multiplex PCR, and TCRdb holds only the in-frame ones, with some missing. The sample lists about 130,000 clones, about 94% seen once, with over 4% in the top ten. The sequenced sample was peripheral blood, obtained on day 0 of AZD1222 vaccination. These TCRs come from an adult in good health.

J is TRBJ2-7 and V is TRBV5-4; maybe TRBD2 (7 bases). This CDR3 comprises 15 residues. The V and J ends lost 3 bases and 4 bases respectively, with 17 bases between them. Per the germline V gene, CDR1 is SGHNT and CDR2 is YYREEE (reference sequence). CDR3 amino acids: CASSSFGGPGYEQYF. The CDR3 coding sequence is TGTGCCAGCAGCTCGTTCGGGGGGCCTGGATACGAGCAGTACTTC.

The chain carries TRBV14 and TRBJ2-1; D is undetermined. V was clipped by 1 base and J by 10 bases, with 11 bases between them. Germline V lookup: CDR1 SGHDN, CDR2 FVKESK. CDR3 size: 13 residues. The CDR3 region is CASSQVLLGEQFF. CDR3 sequence (DNA): TGTGCCAGCAGCCAAGTTCTGCTCGGAGAGCAGTTCTTC. The full variable domain, its missing parts supplied by reference TRBV14 and TRBJ2-1, is EAGVTQFPSHSVIEKGQTVTLRCDPISGHDNLYWYRRVMGKEIKFLLHFVKESKQDESGMPNNRFLAERTGGTYSTLKVQPAELEDSGVYFCASSQVLLGEQFFGPGTRLTVL.

The V gene is TRBV6-5, the J gene TRBJ2-7; 9 positions match TRBD1. CDR3 size: 15 residues. The ends lost 2 bases at V and 0 bases at J; junction bases unmatched: 2. Germline V gene sequence: CDR1 MNHEY, CDR2 SVGAGI. Written as DNA, the CDR3 is TGTGCCAGCAGTTACAACAGGGGGCGCTCCTACGAGCAGTACTTC. Translated: CASSYNRGRSYEQYF.

The chain recombines TRBV7-8 with TRBJ2-6; 9 bases are a match to TRBD1. V shed 5 bases, J shed 2 bases, and the junction held 4 bases outside the gene matches. The germline V gene encodes CDR1 SGHVS and CDR2 FQNEAQ. The CDR3 contains 16 residues. CDR3 sequence: CASSPGQGTGANVLTF. As DNA, the CDR3 is TGTGCCAGCAGCCCGGGACAGGGAACTGGGGCCAACGTCCTGACTTTC. Together with reference TRBV7-8 and TRBJ2-6, the CDR3 gives the full variable domain: GAGVSQSPRYKVAKRGQDVALRCDPISGHVSLFWYQQALGQGPEFLTYFQNEAQLDKSGLPSDRFFAERPEGSVSTLKIQRTQQEDSAVYLCASSPGQGTGANVLTFGAGSRLTVL.

The chain joins TRBV9 to TRBJ2-3, with 8 bases matching TRBD2. Losses at the gene ends were 5 bases for V and 2 bases for J; bases not matched to a gene: 4. CDR1 is SGDLS, CDR2 YYNGEE, per germline. The CDR3 has 14 residues. The CDR3 sequence: CASSPSGFTDTQYF. CDR3 nucleotides: TGTGCCAGCAGTCCTAGCGGGTTCACAGATACGCAGTATTTT. Using reference TRBV9 and TRBJ2-3 for the parts outside the CDR3, the full variable domain is DSGVTQTPKHLITATGQRVTLRCSPRSGDLSVYWYQQSLDQGLQFLIQYYNGEERAKGNILERFSAQQFPDLHSELNLSSLELGDSALYFCASSPSGFTDTQYFGPGTRLTVL.

The CDR3 nucleotides read TGTGCCAGCAGTCCCCCCGAGACAGGGAACACTGAAGCTTTCTTT. The encoded protein is CASSPPETGNTEAFF. The V gene is TRBV6-5, the J gene TRBJ1-1, with a weak D call TRBD1 (6 bases). Germline lookup yields CDR1 MNHEY and CDR2 SVGAGI. The CDR3 contains 15 residues. Trimming took 5 bases from V and 1 from J, leaving 14 bases between them.

This clone was detected once. The chain recombines TRBV3-1 (or the pseudogene TRBV3-2) with TRBJ2-3, with D maybe TRBD1 (5 bases). Trimming cost V 2 bases and J 3 bases, with 12 bases left between them. The CDR3 runs 15 residues. Germline CDR1 is LGHDT and CDR2 is YNNKEL (reference sequence). The CDR3 DNA sequence: TGTGCCAGCAGCCAATGGCAGGGTATTACAGATACGCAGTATTTT. This codes for CASSQWQGITDTQYF.

The chain links TRBV4-1 to TRBJ1-2; D is unclear. The CDR3 extends over 14 amino acids. Germline CDR1 MGHRA, CDR2 YSYEKL. V gave up 1 base and J gave up 5 bases, with 11 bases separating them. The CDR3: CASSQVGTSYGYTF. In DNA, the CDR3 is TGCGCCAGCAGCCAAGTGGGAACGTCATATGGCTACACCTTC.

The chain is built from TRBV6-5 and TRBJ2-1; TRBD2 agrees at 8 bases. The germline gives CDR1 MNHEY, CDR2 SVGAGI. The CDR3 consists of 14 residues. The trim removed 5 bases at V and 3 bases at J, leaving 3 bases unmatched. CDR3 protein: CASSRGRLYNEQFF. The CDR3 nucleotides read TGTGCCAGCAGTCGCGGGAGGCTCTACAATGAGCAGTTCTTC.

The chain recombines TRBV28 with TRBJ2-1, with 7 bases identical to TRBD2. The V and J ends lost 7 bases and 0 bases, in that order; junction bases with no gene match: 6. CDR3 length equals 15 residues. From germline, CDR1 is MDHEN and CDR2 SYDVKM. For the CDR3, the DNA is TGTGCCAGCACCAAACTAGCGTCCTCCTACAATGAGCAGTTCTTC. Translated: CASTKLASSYNEQFF.

This clone appeared a few times. In nucleotides, the CDR3 is TGTGCCAGCAGCTTAGGAGATTCCCAGGAGGGGGTCTATGGCTACACCTTC. Translated: CASSLGDSQEGVYGYTF. J is TRBJ1-2 and V is TRBV7-9; D may be TRBD1 (6 bases). CDR3 length equals 17 residues. V lost 1 base and J lost 4, with 19 bases in between. Germline CDR1 is SEHNR and CDR2 is FQNEAQ (reference sequence).

J is TRBJ2-2 and V is TRBV5-6, with 9 nucleotides matching TRBD1. This CDR3 is 16 amino acids long. J lost 3 bases, V lost 1 base, and 4 bases had no gene match. Germline V lookup: CDR1 SGHDT, CDR2 YYEEEE. The DNA for the CDR3 is TGTGCCAGCAGCTTGAGGACAGGGGATGACACCGGGGAGCTGTTTTTT. Protein: CASSLRTGDDTGELFF.

The chain joins TRBV3-1 (or the pseudogene TRBV3-2) to TRBJ1-2; D is possibly TRBD1 (6 bases). Germline-derived CDR1 and CDR2 are LGHDT and YNNKEL (reference sequence). V lost 5 bases, J lost 8 bases, and 18 bases lay in between. The CDR3 is 14 residues long. The CDR3 here is CASSSGQGLGGYTF. The CDR3 DNA reads as TGTGCCAGCAGCTCCGGGCAGGGGCTAGGGGGCTACACCTTC.

This rearrangement joins TRBV27 to TRBJ2-3, with unresolved D. This CDR3 is built from 13 residues. Germline CDR1 and CDR2: MNHEY and SMNVEV (reference sequence). V gave up 1 base and J gave up 4 bases, with 6 bases separating them. CDR3 sequence: CASSLYPPDTQYF. The CDR3 DNA reads TGTGCCAGCAGTTTATACCCCCCAGATACGCAGTATTTT.

The V call is TRBV18, the J call TRBJ2-6; 8 bases map to TRBD1. This CDR3 comprises 16 residues. Germline trimming cut 6 bases from V and 4 bases from J; bases unmatched to any gene: 8. Germline CDR1 is KGHSH and CDR2 is LQKENI. This CDR3 reads CASSPQGAMGANVLTF. Written as DNA, the CDR3 is TGTGCCAGCTCCCCTCAGGGGGCGATGGGGGCCAACGTCCTGACTTTC.

The DNA of the CDR3 is TGTGCCAGCAGCTCCCGGGGCCGGGAGACCCAGTACTTC. The encoded protein is CASSSRGRETQYF. The V gene is TRBV7-3, the J gene TRBJ2-5, with D perhaps TRBD1 or TRBD2 (5 bases each). Germline CDR1 and CDR2: SGHTA and FQGTGA. This CDR3 is built from 13 residues. The germline V and J ends were trimmed by 4 bases and 5 bases, with 11 bases remaining between them.

The CDR3 DNA reads as TGTGCCAGCAGTTACCTACAGGGGTTGAACACTGAAGCTTTCTTT. Protein product: CASSYLQGLNTEAFF. V gene TRBV6-6 combines with J gene TRBJ1-1; 7 nucleotides align to TRBD1. The CDR3 is 15 amino acids. V lost 2 bases to trimming and J lost 0 bases; unmatched junction nucleotides: 3. The germline V gene encodes CDR1 MNHNY and CDR2 SVGAGI (reference sequence).

The V and J genes are TRBV5-1 and TRBJ2-1; 7 nucleotides match TRBD2. After removal of 0 bases from V and 4 bases from J, the junction contained 4 bases not matched to a gene. Germline lookup yields CDR1 SGHRS and CDR2 YFSETQ. The CDR3 covers 15 residues. CDR3 protein: CASSLVASGYNEQFF. For the CDR3, the DNA is TGCGCCAGCAGCTTGGTGGCTAGCGGTTACAATGAGCAGTTCTTC.

The rearrangement joins TRBV28 to TRBJ2-1, with 7 positions matching TRBD1. V was pared by 7 bases and J by 1 base, with 7 bases of the junction left unmatched. CDR1 is MDHEN, CDR2 SYDVKM, per germline. This CDR3 has 15 amino acids. The chain's CDR3 is CASKPTGKSYNEQFF. The CDR3 nucleotides read TGTGCCAGCAAGCCGACAGGGAAGTCCTACAATGAGCAGTTCTTC.

The genes are TRBV30 and TRBJ2-1, with TRBD2 identical over 9 bases. The germline gives CDR1 GTSNPN, CDR2 SVGIG (reference sequence). V was clipped by 3 bases and J by 8 bases; unmatched bases: 11. The CDR3 contains 15 residues. CDR3 DNA sequence: TGTGCCTGGAGCACCGGGACTAGCAGGAGAGATGAGCAGTTCTTC. This encodes CAWSTGTSRRDEQFF.

The chain couples TRBV19 to TRBJ2-5; D may be TRBD2 (7 bases). V lost 5 bases and J lost 4, with 11 bases in between. In germline, CDR1 is LNHDA, CDR2 SQIVND (reference sequence). CDR3 size: 13 residues. The CDR3 is CASSARGAETQYF. In DNA form, the CDR3 reads TGTGCCAGTAGTGCACGGGGGGCAGAGACCCAGTACTTC. Supplemented by reference TRBV19 and TRBJ2-5, the full variable domain reads DGGITQSPKYLFRKEGQNVTLSCEQNLNHDAMYWYRQDPGQGLRLIYYSQIVNDFQKGDIAEGYSVSREKKESFPLTVTSAQKNPTAFYLCASSARGAETQYFGPGTRLLVL.

The J gene is TRBJ1-2, the V gene TRBV5-1, with D unresolved. Per germline, CDR1 SGHRS and CDR2 YFSETQ. The CDR3 has 13 amino acids. Trimming cost V 2 bases and J 4 bases, with 9 bases left between them. The CDR3 sequence: CASSLRESYGYTF. Here the CDR3 DNA reads TGCGCCAGCAGCTTAAGAGAAAGCTATGGCTACACCTTC.

The chain joins TRBV4-1 to TRBJ1-5, with D unresolved. The V end lost 0 bases, the J end lost 2 bases, and 8 bases lay between the germline ends. The CDR3 is 15 amino acids. The germline V gene encodes CDR1 MGHRA and CDR2 YSYEKL. The CDR3 here is CASSQDGVGNQPQHF. The CDR3, as DNA: TGCGCCAGCAGCCAAGATGGGGTTGGCAATCAGCCCCAGCATTTT.

The V gene is TRBV5-1, the J gene TRBJ1-2; 7 bases match TRBD1. Trimming at V came to 0 bases and at J to 6 bases, leaving 8 bases not matched to a gene. There are 15 residues in the CDR3. Germline V gene lookup returns CDR1 SGHRS and CDR2 YFSETQ. The CDR3 loop is CASSLEQGYADGYTF. CDR3 coding DNA: TGCGCCAGCAGCTTGGAACAGGGGTATGCTGATGGCTACACCTTC. Full variable domain (remainder filled in from reference TRBV5-1 and TRBJ1-2): KAGVTQTPRYLIKTRGQQVTLSCSPISGHRSVSWYQQTPGQGLQFLFEYFSETQRNKGNFPGRFSGRQFSNSRSEMNVSTLELGDSALYLCASSLEQGYADGYTFGSGTRLTVV.

This rearrangement joins TRBV2 to TRBJ2-7; D is unresolved. V dropped 6 bases and J dropped 2 bases, with 11 bases sitting between them. Germline V gene lookup returns CDR1 SNHLY and CDR2 FYNNEI. The CDR3 contains 13 residues. The CDR3 DNA is TGTGCCAGCAGGGGGAACATGGCCTACGAGCAGTACTTC. Translating it yields CASRGNMAYEQYF.

The V call is TRBV2, the J call TRBJ1-5; 7 positions agree with TRBD1. Germline-derived CDR1 and CDR2 are SNHLY and FYNNEI. V trimming: 3 bases; J trimming: 5 bases; junction bases outside the gene matches: 4. The CDR3 consists of 14 residues. The CDR3, as DNA: TGTGCCAGCAGTGAGGGACAGCTAGATCAGCCCCAGCATTTT. As protein: CASSEGQLDQPQHF. The variable domain in full, with the rest retrieved from reference TRBV2 and TRBJ1-5, is EPEVTQTPSHQVTQMGQEVILRCVPISNHLYFYWYRQILGQKVEFLVSFYNNEISEKSEIFDDQFSVERPDGSNFTLKIRSTKLEDSAMYFCASSEGQLDQPQHFGDGTRLSIL.

This chain joins TRBV15 and TRBJ1-6, with D unclear. Trimming stripped 0 bases from V and 8 bases from J, with 17 bases between. CDR1 and CDR2 from the germline V gene are LNHNV and YYDKDF (reference sequence). The CDR3 sequence is 17 residues long. CDR3 region: CATSRDIGSPRDSPLHF. The CDR3 DNA is TGTGCCACCAGCAGAGATATTGGGTCCCCGCGTGATTCACCCCTCCACTTT.

The CDR3 nucleotides read TGCGCCAGCAGCTTCGACAGGGGTTCCTACGAGCAGTACTTC. The encoded protein is CASSFDRGSYEQYF. The gene calls are TRBV5-1 and TRBJ2-7; 8 bases align to TRBD1. The trim removed 2 bases at V and 1 base at J, leaving 2 bases unmatched. Germline V gene sequence: CDR1 SGHRS, CDR2 YFSETQ. The CDR3 runs to 14 residues.

This clone was seen once. The J gene is TRBJ2-7, the V gene TRBV5-6; no firm D call. V lost 3 bases to trimming and J lost 3 bases, with 10 bases between them. Per the germline V gene, CDR1 is SGHDT and CDR2 is YYEEEE. The CDR3 is 13 residues long. CDR3 residues: CASSSTVSYEQYF. CDR3 sequence (DNA): TGTGCCAGCAGCTCGACCGTCAGCTACGAGCAGTACTTC.

V is TRBV5-1 and J is TRBJ2-5; no clear D. The CDR3 consists of 15 residues. Trimming took off 2 bases at V and 4 bases at J, with 15 bases between the two ends. Germline V gives CDR1 SGHRS, CDR2 YFSETQ. CDR3 protein: CASSLLTQSRETQYF. In nucleotides, the CDR3 is TGCGCCAGCAGCTTATTGACCCAATCCCGAGAGACCCAGTACTTC.

J is TRBJ2-3 and V is TRBV18, with 11 bases that match TRBD2. Germline V gene data show CDR1 as KGHSH and CDR2 as LQKENI. CDR3 size: 18 residues. After removal of 7 bases from V and 2 bases from J, the junction contained 14 bases not matched to a gene. In DNA form, the CDR3 reads TGTGCCAGCTTCCCTTCCGGGACTAGCGGTTTATTCACAGATACGCAGTATTTT. This gives the protein CASFPSGTSGLFTDTQYF.